Reported below is one TCR beta chain. TCRdb's table, derived via immunoSEQ multiplex PCR, lists solely in-frame clones and lacks some. The data show a few hundred thousand clones, with more than 80% seen just once and more than 0.8% held by the top ten. The data were obtained in a study of blood T cell repertoires in COVID-19. In the study overall: From T cells, B-cell-depleted T cells, or PBMCs came the material, which was cDNA or gDNA.

Recruits, aged 18 to 89 years, lived in around 24 US areas. V shed 3 bases and J shed 6 bases, with 12 bases lying between them. In germline, CDR1 is MNHEY, CDR2 SMNVEV (reference sequence). The CDR3 contains 13 residues. The specimen sequenced was PBMCs or T cells enriched from blood (not recorded which). The rearrangement joins TRBV27 to TRBJ2-7, with a possible D match to TRBD1 (6 bases). The receptor's source is a young man who had recovered from COVID-19. DNA of the CDR3: TGTGCCAGCAGTTTCCCAGGGACAACCGAGCAGTACTTC. Amino acid sequence: CASSFPGTTEQYF.